This section outlines one TCR beta chain sequence together with its context. Antigen unknown. The entry originates in a study of cytomegalovirus exposure and HLA in healthy donors. The junction had 16 bases not matched to a gene; V was cut back by 5 bases and J by 8 bases. Per germline, CDR1 LNHDA and CDR2 SQIVND (reference sequence). The CDR3 has 17 amino acids. Overall study results and limits: Later analysis suggested most CMV-associated TCR beta chains were HLA-restricted. Researchers left out some V segments, among them TRBV6-2 and TRBV6-3, as indistinguishable. The productive fraction for most TCR beta V segments was about 87% or about 30% in an earlier analysis.

The study ran its PCR with 60 Vbeta and 13 Jbeta primers. Profiled with immunoSEQ multiplex PCR; TCRdb holds only in-frame clones, not every one. The data contain around 160,000 clones, 80% to 85% of them singletons. This rearrangement joins TRBV19 to TRBJ1-2; 11 positions match TRBD1. The sequencing sample was made of PBMCs. The receptor was derived from a human donor in good health. For the CDR3, the DNA is TGTGCCAGTAGTGCCGGACAGGGGGCCGGTGGTTTCCAAGGCTACACCTTC. Translation gives CASSAGQGAGGFQGYTF.